Below are 18 T cell receptor beta chains sequenced from a single sample in a study of blood T cell repertoires in COVID-19. TCRdb keeps only in-frame clones here, not all; method: immunoSEQ multiplex PCR. The sample holds more than 150,000 clones, around 79% seen once. Sequences were obtained from peripheral blood. Receptors were obtained from a woman between 65 and 79 years old with acute or convalescent COVID-19.

This clone is a singleton in its sample. The rearrangement uses TRBV5-6 and TRBJ1-3; D gene ambiguous. V dropped 2 bases and J dropped 4 bases, with 13 bases sitting between them. Germline values: CDR1 SGHDT, CDR2 YYEEEE. There are 15 residues in the CDR3. CDR3 DNA sequence: TGTGCCAGCAGCTTTCTCGACATTGCGGGAAACACCATATATTTT. Its protein is CASSFLDIAGNTIYF.

V and J are TRBV10-3 and TRBJ2-3, with TRBD2 identical over 7 bases. The CDR3 has 14 amino acids. Germline V CDR1 and CDR2: ENHRY, SYGVKD. Losses at the gene ends were 9 bases for V and 0 bases for J; bases not matched to a gene: 6. For the CDR3, the DNA is TGTGCCATGGGAGGGGTCTCTAGCACAGATACGCAGTATTTT. This encodes CAMGGVSSTDTQYF.

V is TRBV30 and J is TRBJ2-1; 7 bases map to TRBD2. Per the germline V gene, CDR1 is GTSNPN and CDR2 is SVGIG (reference sequence). The CDR3 totals 20 residues. After removal of 2 bases from V and 7 bases from J, the junction contained 26 bases not matched to a gene. CDR3 DNA sequence: TGTGCCTGGAGTTCTTACACCCGGGGGGAGCGCGGGAATATTATAAATGAGCAGTTCTTC. This codes for CAWSSYTRGERGNIINEQFF.

This clone was seen a handful of times. The chain has TRBV29-1 and TRBJ1-6; 9 bases align to TRBD1. Per the germline V gene, CDR1 is SQVTM and CDR2 is ANQGSEA. V lost 7 bases, J lost 6 bases, and 7 bases stayed unmatched. The CDR3 runs 14 residues. The CDR3 reads CSALTGGSNSPLHF. The CDR3 DNA sequence: TGCAGCGCCTTGACAGGGGGAAGTAATTCACCCCTCCACTTT.

The CDR3 sequence is CAPRSQGGNSPLHF. The CDR3 DNA follows: TGTGCCCCCCGTTCACAGGGCGGTAATTCACCCCTCCACTTT. The V and J genes are TRBV24-1 and TRBJ1-6, with a possible D match to TRBD1 (6 bases). CDR1 KGHDR and CDR2 SFDVKD come from the germline V gene. There are 14 residues in the CDR3. The V gene lost 12 bases and the J gene lost 6 bases, with 17 bases spanning the gap.

The CDR3 loop reads CAISAGQGNSAFF. CDR3 nucleotides: TGTGCCATCAGTGCGGGACAGGGAAACTCAGCTTTCTTT. This chain uses TRBV10-3 with TRBJ1-1; 9 positions match TRBD1. The CDR3 loop spans 13 amino acids. After removal of 4 bases from V and 10 bases from J, the junction contained 7 bases not matched to a gene. Germline V gene data show CDR1 as ENHRY and CDR2 as SYGVKD.

This chain uses TRBV11-2 with TRBJ2-1; 14 positions agree with TRBD2. The V gene's germline CDR1 is SGHAT and CDR2 FQNNGV. This CDR3 contains 14 residues. V dropped 5 bases and J dropped 10; count of bases not matched to a gene: 4. The CDR3, as DNA: TGTGCCAGCAGCGTGCGACTAGCGGGAGGGGAGCAGTTCTTC. As protein: CASSVRLAGGEQFF.

This clone was seen a single time. The chain employs TRBV10-2 and TRBJ1-5; tentative D call: TRBD1 (6 bases). This CDR3 is built from 12 residues. Trimming removed 5 bases from V and 4 bases from J, with 6 bases in between. CDR1 WSHSY and CDR2 SAAADI come from the germline V gene. The CDR3 sequence is CASSTGNQPQHF. CDR3 DNA: TGCGCCAGCAGTACAGGGAATCAGCCCCAGCATTTT.

V usage is TRBV3-1 (or the pseudogene TRBV3-2) and J usage is TRBJ2-5, with 14 bases matching TRBD2. Unmatched junction bases numbered 5, after V lost 4 bases and J lost 7 bases. The CDR3 extends over 15 amino acids. Germline V lookup: CDR1 LGHDT, CDR2 YNNKEL (reference sequence). The DNA for the CDR3 is TGTGCCAGCAGCCCCGCCGGACTAGCGGGAGGGACCCAGTACTTC. This gives the protein CASSPAGLAGGTQYF.

This clone appeared a single time. V usage is TRBV3-1 (or the pseudogene TRBV3-2) and J usage is TRBJ2-1; 8 bases are shared with TRBD1. The V gene end was trimmed by 4 bases and the J gene end by 8 bases; junction bases not matched to a gene: 13. Germline lookup yields CDR1 LGHDT and CDR2 YNNKEL (reference sequence). The CDR3 sequence is 16 residues long. In DNA form, the CDR3 reads TGTGCCAGCAGCCGAAGGCGAGGACAGGGTGGCCATGAGCAGTTCTTC. Protein sequence: CASSRRRGQGGHEQFF.

This clone was recorded many times. The chain uses TRBV20-1 and TRBJ2-7; 11 nucleotides agree with TRBD2. The CDR3 is made up of 14 amino acids. The ends lost 3 bases at V and 1 base at J; junction bases unmatched: 2. Germline V gene sequence: CDR1 DFQATT, CDR2 SNEGSKA (reference sequence). The CDR3 DNA sequence: TGCAGTGCTAGTAGGACTAGCGGGTCCTACGAGCAGTACTTC. It specifies CSASRTSGSYEQYF.

This clone was counted between two and nine times. The chain links TRBV19 to TRBJ1-4; D is perhaps TRBD1 (5 bases). This CDR3 is 15 amino acids long. Trimming shortened V by 3 bases and J by 3 bases, and 11 bases separated the two germline ends. The V gene's germline CDR1 is LNHDA and CDR2 SQIVND (reference sequence). CDR3 sequence: CASSIQGHANEKLFF. The CDR3, as DNA: TGTGCCAGTAGTATCCAGGGTCACGCTAATGAAAAACTGTTTTTT. The entire variable domain, with the rest obtained from reference TRBV19 and TRBJ1-4, is as follows: DGGITQSPKYLFRKEGQNVTLSCEQNLNHDAMYWYRQDPGQGLRLIYYSQIVNDFQKGDIAEGYSVSREKKESFPLTVTSAQKNPTAFYLCASSIQGHANEKLFFGSGTQLSVL.

This sequence joins TRBV24-1 and TRBJ1-5; D possibly corresponds to TRBD1 (5 bases). The CDR3 is made up of 17 amino acids. Germline CDR1 KGHDR, CDR2 SFDVKD. Trimming took off 1 base at V and 4 bases at J, with 16 bases between the two ends. The CDR3 reads CATSDLKGMWLNQPQHF. Written as DNA, the CDR3 is TGTGCCACCAGTGATTTAAAGGGGATGTGGTTGAATCAGCCCCAGCATTTT.

The rearrangement uses TRBV19 and TRBJ2-2, with a tentative D call TRBD2 (6 bases). CDR3 length: 17 residues. V was pared by 1 base and J by 2 bases, with 14 bases between. The V gene's germline CDR1 is LNHDA and CDR2 SQIVND (reference sequence). The CDR3 coding sequence is TGTGCCAGTAGTATAGTCCGGACTAATGGCAACACCGGGGAGCTGTTTTTT. Amino acid sequence: CASSIVRTNGNTGELFF.

The chain combines TRBV29-1 with TRBJ2-1, with a possible D match to TRBD1 (5 bases). The CDR3 loop spans 15 amino acids. The ends were cut back, 3 bases at V and 5 bases at J, with 17 bases in the middle. CDR1 is SQVTM and CDR2 is ANQGSEA in the germline V gene. DNA for the CDR3: TGCAGCGTTGATATTCCGTCAGGGATCGACAATGAGCAGTTCTTC. This codes for CSVDIPSGIDNEQFF.

J is TRBJ1-4 and V is TRBV6-5; unclear D gene. CDR3 length: 16 amino acids. The germline CDR1 and CDR2 sequences are MNHEY and SVGAGI. V lost 0 bases, J lost 0 bases, and 8 bases lay in between. CDR3 DNA sequence: TGTGCCAGCAGTTACTCTGCGGGAGCAACTAATGAAAAACTGTTTTTT. Protein sequence: CASSYSAGATNEKLFF.

This clone was picked up a small number of times. The chain is built from TRBV4-1 and TRBJ2-3, with TRBD1 as a possible D gene (6 bases). The V and J ends lost 0 bases and 5 bases respectively, with 24 bases between them. The CDR3 length is 19 residues. CDR1 MGHRA and CDR2 YSYEKL come from the germline V gene. The chain's CDR3 is CASSQDPPQGPLAIDTQYF. The DNA of the CDR3 is TGCGCCAGCAGCCAAGATCCCCCACAGGGACCTCTCGCCATAGATACGCAGTATTTT.

The V call is TRBV3-1 (or the pseudogene TRBV3-2), the J call TRBJ2-3, with 11 bases that match TRBD2. The V segment lost 3 bases and the J segment 3 bases; nucleotides outside the gene matches: 5. There are 16 residues in the CDR3. Germline-derived CDR1 and CDR2 are LGHDT and YNNKEL (reference sequence). Here the CDR3 DNA reads TGTGCCAGCAGCCACTTCCTAGCGGGAGGAACAGATACGCAGTATTTT. Translation: CASSHFLAGGTDTQYF.